This T cell receptor beta chain comes out of a study of control samples from healthy donors and cancer patients. Germline loops: CDR1 SGHAT, CDR2 FQNNGV. CDR3 size: 18 residues. V lost 1 base to trimming and J lost 6 bases, with 24 bases between them. Measured with immunoSEQ multiplex PCR; TCRdb has only the in-frame clones, and not every one. The sample shows under 70,000 clones, roughly nine tenths of them seen only once. The sequencing input was PBMCs. The sequence came from a man aged 55-75 years with head and neck cancer. This chain links TRBV11-2 with TRBJ1-2; tentative D call: TRBD1 (5 bases). The CDR3: CASSLGGTGPAEGHGYTF. The CDR3 nucleotides are TGTGCCAGCAGCTTAGGGGGGACGGGGCCCGCGGAGGGGCATGGCTACACCTTC. Together with reference TRBV11-2 and TRBJ1-2, the CDR3 gives the full variable domain: EAGVAQSPRYKIIEKRQSVAFWCNPISGHATLYWYQQILGQGPKLLIQFQNNGVVDDSQLPKDRFSAERLKGVDSTLKIQPAKLEDSAVYLCASSLGGTGPAEGHGYTFGSGTRLTVV.